This entry lists 11 T cell receptor beta chains sequenced from one sample in a study of early T cells in non-severe SARS-CoV-2 infection. TCRdb redid the calling of the 5' RACE reads with MiXCR, one entry per CDR3 protein. The table shows around 30,000 distinct CDR3 sequences, with about 10% occurring only once. The source material was whole blood. These receptors were collected from an adult who was a healthcare worker with PCR-confirmed SARS-CoV-2 infection or an uninfected control (not recorded which).

In this sample, this clonotype turned up many times. The chain recombines TRBV7-2 with TRBJ2-2; TRBD1 might be the D (6 bases). The CDR3 extends over 14 amino acids. Deletions cut 4 bases from V and 0 bases from J, with 6 bases between. Germline assignment: CDR1 SGHTA and CDR2 FQGNSA. The CDR3 reads CASSYRANTGELFF. In DNA, the CDR3 is TGTGCCAGCAGCTACAGGGCGAACACCGGGGAGCTGTTTTTT.

Regarding this clonotype: A much larger clone is a single base away; this may be a read error. The chain uses TRBV7-2 and TRBJ2-1; D may match TRBD1 or TRBD2 (5 bases each). The CDR3 runs to 15 residues. CDR1 and CDR2 from the germline V gene are SGHTA and FQGNSA. Trimming shortened V by 5 bases and J by 6 bases, and 17 bases separated the two germline ends. CDR3 protein: CASSPGPASSNEQFF. As DNA, the CDR3 is TGTGCCAGCAGCCCGGGACCGGCTTCGTCCAATGAGCAGTTCTTC. The full variable domain, in which reference TRBV7-2 and TRBJ2-1 provide the parts outside the CDR3, is GAGVSQSPSNKVTEKGKDVELRCDPISGHTALYWYRQSLGQGLEFLIYFQGNSAPDKSGLPSDRFSAERTGGSVSTLTIQRTQQEDSAVYLCASSPGPASSNEQFFGPGTRLTVL.

This clonotype was picked up many times. V is TRBV7-3 and J is TRBJ2-1, with D unclear. The length of the CDR3 is 13 residues. Germline V CDR1 and CDR2: SGHTA, FQGTGA. Trimming cost V 5 bases and J 8 bases, with 13 bases left between them. This CDR3 is CASSPQPGDEQFF. The CDR3 DNA sequence: TGTGCCAGCAGCCCACAGCCCGGCGATGAGCAGTTCTTC. Looking up the rest from reference TRBV7-3 and TRBJ2-1 gives the full variable domain: GAGVSQTPSNKVTEKGKYVELRCDPISGHTALYWYRQSLGQGPEFLIYFQGTGAADDSGLPNDRFFAVRPEGSVSTLKIQRTERGDSAVYLCASSPQPGDEQFFGPGTRLTVL.

This clonotype was detected ten times or more. The chain joins TRBV7-9 to TRBJ1-1; D unresolved. The germline V and J ends were trimmed by 3 bases and 4 bases, with 6 bases remaining between them. CDR3 size: 12 residues. CDR1 and CDR2 (germline): SEHNR, FQNEAQ (reference sequence). The CDR3 loop is CASSFEGTEAFF. The CDR3 DNA sequence: TGTGCCAGCAGCTTTGAGGGCACTGAAGCTTTCTTT.

At least ten counts were recorded for this clonotype. The chain carries TRBV7-9 and TRBJ2-1; 7 bases agree with TRBD1. Germline V gene lookup returns CDR1 SEHNR and CDR2 FQNEAQ (reference sequence). This CDR3 contains 14 residues. V trimming: 3 bases; J trimming: 8 bases; junction bases outside the gene matches: 7. The CDR3 DNA sequence: TGTGCCAGCAGCTTCAACAGGGGAATGGATGAGCAGTTCTTC. It is translated as CASSFNRGMDEQFF.

This clonotype was picked up many times. This sequence joins TRBV6-5 and TRBJ1-1; 8 bases are shared with TRBD1. J lost 1 base, V lost 5 bases, and 6 bases had no gene match. The germline V gene encodes CDR1 MNHEY and CDR2 SVGAGI. There are 15 residues in the CDR3. As DNA, the CDR3 is TGTGCCAGCAGTCCAGACAGGGGTTGGAACACTGAAGCTTTCTTT. As protein: CASSPDRGWNTEAFF.

This clonotype was counted at least ten times. The chain uses TRBV29-1 and TRBJ2-1, with D uncertain. Per the germline V gene, CDR1 is SQVTM and CDR2 is ANQGSEA. The CDR3 loop spans 10 amino acids. V lost 4 bases and J lost 9, with 7 bases in between. In DNA, the CDR3 is TGCAGCGTTGTTCGGGCTGAGCAGTTCTTC. Translated, it gives CSVVRAEQFF.

V usage is TRBV13 and J usage is TRBJ2-1; 9 bases align to TRBD2. This CDR3 comprises 19 residues. The junction had 12 bases not matched to a gene; V was cut back by 3 bases and J by 0 bases. Germline values: CDR1 PRHDT, CDR2 FYEKMQ (reference sequence). Here the CDR3 reads CASSFFWVAGGPSYNEQFF. The CDR3 region has the DNA TGTGCCAGCAGCTTTTTCTGGGTGGCGGGGGGGCCCTCCTACAATGAGCAGTTCTTC.

At least ten counts were recorded for this clonotype. The chain couples TRBV7-2 to TRBJ1-2, with D possibly matching TRBD1 (5 bases). The V gene lost 2 bases and the J gene lost 6 bases, with 10 bases spanning the gap. This CDR3 region has 13 residues. Per germline, CDR1 SGHTA and CDR2 FQGNSA. For the CDR3, the DNA is TGTGCCAGCAGCTTAAGGGGCCCGAATGGCTACACCTTC. It specifies CASSLRGPNGYTF.

This clonotype was seen only a few times. This sequence joins TRBV4-2 and TRBJ1-1; D is uncertain. This CDR3 is 12 amino acids long. The ends were cut back, 4 bases at V and 2 bases at J, with 5 bases in the middle. Germline CDR1 is LGHNA and CDR2 is YNFKEQ. The CDR3 is CASSRSNTEAFF. The CDR3 bases are TGTGCCAGCAGCCGAAGCAACACTGAAGCTTTCTTT.

V gene TRBV5-1 combines with J gene TRBJ2-7; D may match TRBD1 or TRBD2 (5 bases each). Germline CDR1 and CDR2: SGHRS and YFSETQ. The CDR3 contains 13 residues. V was clipped by 0 bases and J by 7 bases, with 11 bases between them. Here the CDR3 reads CASSLDWGYEQYF. Written as DNA, the CDR3 is TGCGCCAGCAGCTTGGATTGGGGGTATGAGCAGTACTTC.